The clone carrying this TCR beta chain was detected many times. The antigen remains undetermined. RNA transcripts gave rise to amplified TCR beta CDR3 regions. First-round RT-PCR targeting the TCR CDR3 was performed with the HTBI primer set. One entry per CDR3 protein results from TCRdb running MiXCR on the multiplex PCR reads. This table holds under 550,000 distinct CDR3 sequences, 12% to 15% found once. Germline-derived CDR1 and CDR2 are MNHNS and SASEGT. The CDR3 extends over 15 amino acids. The V end was cut by 6 bases, the J end by 1 base, with 12 bases between. Thyroid ultrasound and orbital computed tomography, with clinical symptoms and serum thyroxine and TRAb, informed diagnoses. More than 9.5 ml fresh peripheral blood yielded the PBMCs. The record originates from a study of T cells in Graves' hyperthyroidism and ophthalmopathy. Background on the study: Peripheral blood specimens were obtained at initial diagnosis, prior to any treatment. Study-level results: Most expanded thyroid clonotypes above 0.001 also appeared in blood.

This TCR was recovered from a woman between 18 and 30 years old with Graves' hyperthyroidism. This sequence joins TRBV6-1 and TRBJ2-2; a weak D match, TRBD2 (6 bases). The sequencing input was blood. CDR3 amino acids: CASRRRDQNTGELFF. CDR3 bases: TGTGCCAGCAGACGGAGGGACCAGAACACCGGGGAGCTGTTTTTT.